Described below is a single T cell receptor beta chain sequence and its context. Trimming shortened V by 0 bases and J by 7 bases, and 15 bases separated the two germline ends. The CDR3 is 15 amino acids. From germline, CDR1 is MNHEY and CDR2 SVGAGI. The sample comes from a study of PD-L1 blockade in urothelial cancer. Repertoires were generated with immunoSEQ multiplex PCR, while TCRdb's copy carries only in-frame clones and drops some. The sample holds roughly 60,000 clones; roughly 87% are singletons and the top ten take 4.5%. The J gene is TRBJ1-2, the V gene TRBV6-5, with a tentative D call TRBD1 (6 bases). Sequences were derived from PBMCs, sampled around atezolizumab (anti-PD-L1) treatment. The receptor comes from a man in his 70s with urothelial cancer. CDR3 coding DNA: TGTGCCAGCAGTTACTCAGGAGCTCGAGGGGGTGGCTACACCTTC. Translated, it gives CASSYSGARGGGYTF.